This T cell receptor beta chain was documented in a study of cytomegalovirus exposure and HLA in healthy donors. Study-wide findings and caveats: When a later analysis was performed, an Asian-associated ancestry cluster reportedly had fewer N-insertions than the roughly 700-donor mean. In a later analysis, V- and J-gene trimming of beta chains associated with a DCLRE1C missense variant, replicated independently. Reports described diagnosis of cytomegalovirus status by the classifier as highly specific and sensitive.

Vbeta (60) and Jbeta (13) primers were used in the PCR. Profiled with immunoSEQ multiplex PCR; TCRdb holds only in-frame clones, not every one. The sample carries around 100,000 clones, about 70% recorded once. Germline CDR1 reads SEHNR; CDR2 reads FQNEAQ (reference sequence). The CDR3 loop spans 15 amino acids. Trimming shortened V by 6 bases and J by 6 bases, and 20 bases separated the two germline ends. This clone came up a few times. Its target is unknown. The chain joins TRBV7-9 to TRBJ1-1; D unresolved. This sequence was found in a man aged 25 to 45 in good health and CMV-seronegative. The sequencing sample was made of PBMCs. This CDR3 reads CASSSQRASGAEAFF. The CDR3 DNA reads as TGTGCCAGCAGTTCGCAGCGGGCGAGCGGAGCTGAAGCTTTCTTT. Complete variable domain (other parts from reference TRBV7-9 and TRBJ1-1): DTGVSQNPRHKITKRGQNVTFRCDPISEHNRLYWYRQTLGQGPEFLTYFQNEAQLEKSRLLSDRFSAERPKGSFSTLEIQRTEQGDSAMYLCASSSQRASGAEAFFGQGTRLTVV.